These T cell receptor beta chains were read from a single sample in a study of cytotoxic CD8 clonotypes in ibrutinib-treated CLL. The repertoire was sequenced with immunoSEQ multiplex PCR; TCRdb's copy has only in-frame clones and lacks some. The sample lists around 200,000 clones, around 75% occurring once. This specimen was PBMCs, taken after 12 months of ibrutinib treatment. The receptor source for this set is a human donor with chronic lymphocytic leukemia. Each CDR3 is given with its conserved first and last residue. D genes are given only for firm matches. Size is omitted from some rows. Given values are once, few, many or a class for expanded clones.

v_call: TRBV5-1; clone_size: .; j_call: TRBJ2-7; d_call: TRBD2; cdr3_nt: TGCGCCAGCAGCACGGGACTAGTCCACGAGCAGTACTTC; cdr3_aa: CASSTGLVHEQYF
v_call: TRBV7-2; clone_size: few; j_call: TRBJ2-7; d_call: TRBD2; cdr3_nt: TGTGCCAGCAGCCGCGGACTGACTAGCGGGATTAGCTCCTACGAGCAGTACTTC; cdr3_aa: CASSRGLTSGISSYEQYF
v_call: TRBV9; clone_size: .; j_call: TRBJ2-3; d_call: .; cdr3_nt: TGTGCCAGCAGCGTAGTCGGTAGCGGCACAGATACGCAGTATTTT; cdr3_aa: CASSVVGSGTDTQYF
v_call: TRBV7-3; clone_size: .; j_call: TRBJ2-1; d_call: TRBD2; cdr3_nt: TGTGCCAGCAGCTCTGGGCTAGCGGGAGATGAGCAGTTCTTC; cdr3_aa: CASSSGLAGDEQFF
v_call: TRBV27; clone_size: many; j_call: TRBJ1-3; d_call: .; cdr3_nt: TGTGCCAGCAGTTTCAGAGGGGCAGGAAACACCATATATTTT; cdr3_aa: CASSFRGAGNTIYF
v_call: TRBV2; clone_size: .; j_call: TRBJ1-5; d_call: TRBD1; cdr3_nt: TGTGCCAGCACAAAACTCGACAGGGGATATCAGCCCCAGCATTTT; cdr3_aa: CASTKLDRGYQPQHF
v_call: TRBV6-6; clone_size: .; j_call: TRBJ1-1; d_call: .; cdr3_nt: TGTGCCAGCCTCCAGGACACTGAAGCTTTCTTT; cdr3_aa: CASLQDTEAFF
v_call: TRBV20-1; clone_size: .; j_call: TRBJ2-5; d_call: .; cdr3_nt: TGCAGTGCTTTTAGCGCGGGGACCCAGTACTTC; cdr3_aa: CSAFSAGTQYF
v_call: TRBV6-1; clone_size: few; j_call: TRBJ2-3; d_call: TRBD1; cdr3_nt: TGTGCCAGCAGTGTGAGCCCGGGACAGGGTTTACGAACGCAGTATTTT; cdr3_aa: CASSVSPGQGLRTQYF
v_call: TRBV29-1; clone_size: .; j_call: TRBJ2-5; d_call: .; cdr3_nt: TGCAGCGTTGAGGGGCAGCCGATTGGGGAGACCCAGTACTTC; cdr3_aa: CSVEGQPIGETQYF
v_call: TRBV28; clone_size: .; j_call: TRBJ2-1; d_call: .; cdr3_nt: TGTGCCAGCAGTCCGAGGGACGGCAACAATGAGCAGTTCTTC; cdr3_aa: CASSPRDGNNEQFF
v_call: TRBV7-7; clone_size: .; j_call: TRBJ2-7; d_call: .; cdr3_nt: TGTGCTAGCAGCTTCTCGACCTCCTACGAGCAGTACTTC; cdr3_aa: CASSFSTSYEQYF
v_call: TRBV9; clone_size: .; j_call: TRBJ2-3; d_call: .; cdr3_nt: TGTGCCAGCAGCGTAGCCTCCAGCGTCCATACGCAGTATTTT; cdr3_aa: CASSVASSVHTQYF
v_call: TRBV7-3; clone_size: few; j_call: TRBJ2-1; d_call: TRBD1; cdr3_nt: TGTGCCAGCAGCACGACAGGGACCTACAATGAGCAGTTCTTC; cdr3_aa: CASSTTGTYNEQFF
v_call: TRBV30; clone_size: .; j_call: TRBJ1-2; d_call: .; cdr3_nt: TGTGCCTGGAGTGTGCAAACGGTCTATGGCTACACCTTC; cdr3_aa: CAWSVQTVYGYTF
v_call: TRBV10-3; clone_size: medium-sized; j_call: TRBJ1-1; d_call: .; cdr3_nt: TGTGCCATCAGTGAGCTTCTAACCGTCCGGGGTATTTACACTGAAGCTTTCTTT; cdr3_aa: CAISELLTVRGIYTEAFF